This TCR beta chain was captured by sequencing in a study of radiation and T cells in renal cell carcinoma. Study findings and constraints: Top tumor clonotypes rose in blood 2 weeks post-radiation, then contracted.

Turning to this clone: Antigen: not known.

Trimming shortened V by 0 bases and J by 7 bases, and 12 bases separated the two germline ends. The CDR3 has 15 amino acids. Noted time point: blood 4 weeks post-SBRT, at nephrectomy. Treatment noted: 15 Gy SBRT to primary tumor, nephrectomy 4 weeks later. Nephrectomy followed 15 Gy stereotactic body radiation by 4 weeks. The tumor was a clear cell renal cell carcinoma. Assay used: immunoSEQ multiplex PCR; TCRdb lists only in-frame clones, some missing. The sample includes tens of thousands of clones, over 80% of them seen just once. The sequence was collected from a man aged 50 or older with renal cell carcinoma. The chain links TRBV23-1 to TRBJ1-4, with D uncertain. TRBV23-1 is designated an ORF whose function remains uncertain. The sequencing here drew on blood, taken from a patient whose treatment included radiotherapy and nephrectomy. The CDR3 DNA follows: TGCGCCAGCAGTCAATCTGGCGCCGGAGGTGAAAAACTGTTTTTT. Translated: CASSQSGAGGEKLFF.